This TCR beta chain appears in the sequencing data of a study of PD-1 blockade in classical Hodgkin lymphoma. Findings and caveats of the study: A reduction in baseline TCR diversity was reportedly seen in newly diagnosed patients relative to healthy donors. When nivolumab was started under 1 year after ASCT, patients were excluded.

Germline lookup yields CDR1 MDHEN and CDR2 SYDVKM. This CDR3 is 16 amino acids long. The junction had 3 bases not matched to a gene; V was cut back by 0 bases and J by 0 bases. Clones were read by immunoSEQ multiplex PCR, and TCRdb kept only the in-frame ones, dropping some. The sample records fewer than 90,000 clones, 75% to 90% being singletons. No patient escaped relapse after autologous stem cell transplantation, and brentuximab vedotin exposure varied. On this clone itself: Its target is unknown.

Sequencing was performed on peripheral blood mononuclear cells (PBMCs), taken at baseline. This chain joins TRBV28 and TRBJ2-7; TRBD2 aligns across 9 bases. The sequence came from a human donor with classical Hodgkin lymphoma. The CDR3: CASSLWPSGISYEQYF. The CDR3 DNA reads as TGTGCCAGCAGTTTATGGCCTAGCGGGATCTCCTACGAGCAGTACTTC.